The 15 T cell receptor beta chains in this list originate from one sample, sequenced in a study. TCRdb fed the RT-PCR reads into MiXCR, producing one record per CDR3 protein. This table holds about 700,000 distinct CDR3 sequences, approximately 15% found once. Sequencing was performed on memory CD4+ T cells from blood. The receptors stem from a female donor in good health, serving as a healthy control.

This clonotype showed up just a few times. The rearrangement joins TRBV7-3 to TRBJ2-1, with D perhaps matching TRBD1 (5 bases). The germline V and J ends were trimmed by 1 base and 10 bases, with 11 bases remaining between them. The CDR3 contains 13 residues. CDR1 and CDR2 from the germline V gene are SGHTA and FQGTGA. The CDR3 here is CASSLNQGTEQFF. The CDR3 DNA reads TGTGCCAGCAGCTTAAATCAGGGTACAGAGCAGTTCTTC.

As DNA, the CDR3 is TGCGCCAGCAGGGGCCGGAGCTCTTATAATTCACCCCTCCACTTT. Its protein is CASRGRSSYNSPLHF. The V call is TRBV5-1, the J call TRBJ1-6; D unresolved. CDR3 size: 15 residues. Germline values: CDR1 SGHRS, CDR2 YFSETQ. V was trimmed by 5 bases and J by 4 bases, leaving 13 bases between them.

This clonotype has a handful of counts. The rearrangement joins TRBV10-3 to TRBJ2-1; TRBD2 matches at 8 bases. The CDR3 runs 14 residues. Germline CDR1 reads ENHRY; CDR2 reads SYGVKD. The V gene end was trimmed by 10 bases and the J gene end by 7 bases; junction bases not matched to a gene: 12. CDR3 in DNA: TGTGCCACCGGACTATCGGGGGGGAGAAATGAGCAGTTCTTC. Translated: CATGLSGGRNEQFF.

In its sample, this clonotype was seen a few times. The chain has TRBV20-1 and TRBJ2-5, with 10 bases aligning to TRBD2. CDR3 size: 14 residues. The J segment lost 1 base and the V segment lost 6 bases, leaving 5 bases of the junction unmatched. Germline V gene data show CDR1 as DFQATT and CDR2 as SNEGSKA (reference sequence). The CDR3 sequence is CSAPTSGVQETQYF. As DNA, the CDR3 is TGCAGTGCCCCAACTAGCGGGGTCCAAGAGACCCAGTACTTC.

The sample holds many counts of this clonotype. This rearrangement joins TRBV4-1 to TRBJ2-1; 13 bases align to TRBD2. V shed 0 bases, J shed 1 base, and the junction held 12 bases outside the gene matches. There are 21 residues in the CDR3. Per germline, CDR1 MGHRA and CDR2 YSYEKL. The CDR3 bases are TGCGCCAGCAGCCAAGAGGTCAGGACTAGCGGGAGTGTAGGGTCCTACAATGAGCAGTTCTTC. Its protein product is CASSQEVRTSGSVGSYNEQFF.

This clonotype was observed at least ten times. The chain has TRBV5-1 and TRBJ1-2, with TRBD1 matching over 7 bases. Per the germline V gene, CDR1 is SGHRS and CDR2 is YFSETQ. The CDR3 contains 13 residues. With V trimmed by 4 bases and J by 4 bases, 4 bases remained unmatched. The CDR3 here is CASSNDRVYGYTF. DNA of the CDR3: TGCGCCAGCAGCAACGACAGGGTCTATGGCTACACCTTC.

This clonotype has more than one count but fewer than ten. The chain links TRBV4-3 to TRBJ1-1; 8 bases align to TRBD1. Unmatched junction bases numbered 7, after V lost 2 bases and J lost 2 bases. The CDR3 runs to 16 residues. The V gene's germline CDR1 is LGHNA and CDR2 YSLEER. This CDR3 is CASSQSRQGRNTEAFF. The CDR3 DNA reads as TGCGCCAGCAGCCAAAGCCGACAGGGGAGAAACACTGAAGCTTTCTTT.

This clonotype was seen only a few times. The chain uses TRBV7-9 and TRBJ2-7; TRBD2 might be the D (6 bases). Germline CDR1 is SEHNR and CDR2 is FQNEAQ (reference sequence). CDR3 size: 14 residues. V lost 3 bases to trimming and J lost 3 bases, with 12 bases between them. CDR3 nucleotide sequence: TGTGCCAGCAGCTTCTTGGGGGGTGACTACGAGCAGTACTTC. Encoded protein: CASSFLGGDYEQYF.

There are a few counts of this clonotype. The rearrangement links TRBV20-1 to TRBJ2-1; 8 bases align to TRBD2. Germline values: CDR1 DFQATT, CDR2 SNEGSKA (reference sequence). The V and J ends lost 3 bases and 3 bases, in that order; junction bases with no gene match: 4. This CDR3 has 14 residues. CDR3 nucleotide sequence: TGCAGTGCTAGGCAGCGGGGGCTCTACAATGAGCAGTTCTTC. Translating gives CSARQRGLYNEQFF.

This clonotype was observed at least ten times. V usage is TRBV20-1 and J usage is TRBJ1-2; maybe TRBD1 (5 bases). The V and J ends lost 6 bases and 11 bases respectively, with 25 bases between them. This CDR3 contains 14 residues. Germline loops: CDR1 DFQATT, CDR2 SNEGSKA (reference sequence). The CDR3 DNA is TGCAGTGCCGCGTCTCCCGGAGAGGGGCTGCGATACACCTTC. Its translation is CSAASPGEGLRYTF.

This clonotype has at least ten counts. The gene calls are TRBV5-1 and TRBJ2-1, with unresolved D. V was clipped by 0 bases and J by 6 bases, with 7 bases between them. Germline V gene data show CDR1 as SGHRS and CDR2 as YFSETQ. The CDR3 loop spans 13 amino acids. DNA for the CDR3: TGCGCCAGCAGCTTGGGGTCGGGCAATGAGCAGTTCTTC. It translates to CASSLGSGNEQFF.

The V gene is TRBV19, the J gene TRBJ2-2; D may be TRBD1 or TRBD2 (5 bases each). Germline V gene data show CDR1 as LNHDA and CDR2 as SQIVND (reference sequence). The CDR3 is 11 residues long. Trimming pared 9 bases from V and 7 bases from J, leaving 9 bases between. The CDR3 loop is CASREFGELFF. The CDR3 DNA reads TGTGCCAGCAGGGAGTTCGGGGAGCTGTTTTTT.

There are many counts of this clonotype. CDR3 DNA sequence: TGCAGCGTTCATCTAGGGCAGGGTTCCTACAATGAGCAGTTCTTC. Amino acid sequence: CSVHLGQGSYNEQFF. V usage is TRBV29-1 and J usage is TRBJ2-1; TRBD1 might be the D (5 bases). Germline assignment: CDR1 SQVTM and CDR2 ANQGSEA. This CDR3 spans 15 amino acids. V gave up 5 bases and J gave up 1 base, with 15 bases separating them.

The DNA for the CDR3 is TGTGCCAGCAGCCGGACTAGCGGGACCCACGAGCAGTACTTC. It codes for CASSRTSGTHEQYF. The V gene is TRBV7-2, the J gene TRBJ2-7; 12 nucleotides agree with TRBD2. The CDR3 is 14 amino acids. J lost 5 bases, V lost 5 bases, and 4 bases had no gene match. Germline assignment: CDR1 SGHTA and CDR2 FQGNSA.

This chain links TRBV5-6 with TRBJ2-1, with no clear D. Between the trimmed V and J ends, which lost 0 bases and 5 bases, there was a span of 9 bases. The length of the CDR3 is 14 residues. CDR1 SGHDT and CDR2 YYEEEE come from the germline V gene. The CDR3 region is CASSLGWSHNEQFF. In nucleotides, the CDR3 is TGTGCCAGCAGCTTGGGTTGGTCCCACAATGAGCAGTTCTTC.